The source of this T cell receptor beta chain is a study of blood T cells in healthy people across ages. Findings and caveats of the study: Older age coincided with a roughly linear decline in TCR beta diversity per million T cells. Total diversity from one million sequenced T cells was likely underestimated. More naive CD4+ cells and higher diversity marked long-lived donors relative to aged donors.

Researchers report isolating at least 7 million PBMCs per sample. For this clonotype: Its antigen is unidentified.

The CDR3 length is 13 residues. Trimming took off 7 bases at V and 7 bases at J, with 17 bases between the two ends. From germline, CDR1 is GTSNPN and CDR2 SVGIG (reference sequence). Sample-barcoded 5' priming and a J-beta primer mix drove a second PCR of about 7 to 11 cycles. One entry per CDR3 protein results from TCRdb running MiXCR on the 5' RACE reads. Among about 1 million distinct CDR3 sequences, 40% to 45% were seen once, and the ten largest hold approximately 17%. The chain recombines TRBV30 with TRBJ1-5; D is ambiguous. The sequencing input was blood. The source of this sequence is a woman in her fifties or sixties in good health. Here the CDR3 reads CAFGEGQRQPQHF. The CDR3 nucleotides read TGTGCCTTCGGGGAGGGCCAGAGGCAGCCCCAGCATTTT.